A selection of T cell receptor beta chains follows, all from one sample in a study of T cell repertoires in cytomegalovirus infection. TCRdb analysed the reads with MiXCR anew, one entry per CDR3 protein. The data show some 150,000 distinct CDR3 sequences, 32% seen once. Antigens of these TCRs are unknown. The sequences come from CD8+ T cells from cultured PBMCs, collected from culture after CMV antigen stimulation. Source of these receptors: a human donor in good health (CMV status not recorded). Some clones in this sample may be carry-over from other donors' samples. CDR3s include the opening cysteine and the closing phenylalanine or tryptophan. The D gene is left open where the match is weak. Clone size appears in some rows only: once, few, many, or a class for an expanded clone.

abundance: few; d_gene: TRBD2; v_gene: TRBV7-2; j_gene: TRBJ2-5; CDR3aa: CASSAAGGSWETQYF; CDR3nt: TGTGCCAGCAGCGCAGCGGGGGGCTCTTGGGAGACCCAGTACTTC
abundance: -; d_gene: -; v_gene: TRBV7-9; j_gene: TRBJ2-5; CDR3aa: CASGNLDNQETQYF; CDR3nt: TGTGCCAGCGGCAACCTGGATAACCAAGAGACCCAGTACTTC
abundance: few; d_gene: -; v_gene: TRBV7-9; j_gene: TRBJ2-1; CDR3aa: CASSLGNFWEQFF; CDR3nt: TGTGCCAGCAGCTTAGGTAATTTTTGGGAGCAGTTCTTC
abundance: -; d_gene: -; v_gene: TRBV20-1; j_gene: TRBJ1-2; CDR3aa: CSARTPTSGYTF; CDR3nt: TGCAGTGCTAGAACGCCTACCTCGGGCTACACCTTC
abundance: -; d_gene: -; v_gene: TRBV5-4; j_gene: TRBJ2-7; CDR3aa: CASSFWGSYEQYF; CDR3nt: TGTGCCAGCAGCTTTTGGGGATCGTACGAGCAGTACTTC
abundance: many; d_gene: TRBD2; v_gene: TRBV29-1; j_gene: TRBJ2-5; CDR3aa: CSVGLAGGQETQYF; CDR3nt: TGCAGCGTGGGACTAGCGGGGGGGCAAGAGACCCAGTACTTC
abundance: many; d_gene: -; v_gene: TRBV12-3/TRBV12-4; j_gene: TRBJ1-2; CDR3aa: CASSFQGWDGYTF; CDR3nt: TGTGCCAGCAGTTTTCAGGGGTGGGACGGCTACACCTTC
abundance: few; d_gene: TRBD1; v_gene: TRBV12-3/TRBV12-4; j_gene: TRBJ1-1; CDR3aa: CASSPTSDRGGAFF; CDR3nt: TGTGCCAGCAGTCCAACGTCAGACAGGGGGGGAGCTTTCTTT
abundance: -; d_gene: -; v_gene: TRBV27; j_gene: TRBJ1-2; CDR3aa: CASSLSRDVANYGYTF; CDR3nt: TGTGCCAGCAGTTTATCCCGGGACGTTGCTAACTATGGCTACACCTTC
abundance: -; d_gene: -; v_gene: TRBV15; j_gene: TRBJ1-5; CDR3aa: CATSTDYSNQPQHF; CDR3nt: TGTGCCACCTCGACGGACTATAGCAATCAGCCCCAGCATTTT
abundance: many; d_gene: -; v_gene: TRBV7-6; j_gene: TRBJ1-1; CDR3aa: CASSLSVMRRRGTEAFF; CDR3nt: TGTGCCAGCAGCTTATCGGTAATGCGACGAAGGGGCACTGAAGCTTTCTTT
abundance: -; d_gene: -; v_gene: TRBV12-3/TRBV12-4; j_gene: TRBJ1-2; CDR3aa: CASSLGTPTNYGYTF; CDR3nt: TGTGCCAGCAGTTTGGGGACACCTACTAACTATGGCTACACCTTC
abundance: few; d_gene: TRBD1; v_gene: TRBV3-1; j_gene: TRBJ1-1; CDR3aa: CASSQPQGMNTEAFF; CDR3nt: TGTGCCAGCAGCCAACCACAGGGGATGAACACTGAAGCTTTCTTT
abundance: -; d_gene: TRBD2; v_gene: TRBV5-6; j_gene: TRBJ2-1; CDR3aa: CASSPRGRGEVEQFF; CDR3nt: TGTGCCAGCAGCCCCCGGGGGCGGGGGGAGGTTGAGCAGTTCTTC
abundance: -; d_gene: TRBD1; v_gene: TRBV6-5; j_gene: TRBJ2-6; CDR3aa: CASSSPPGGLTGANVLTF; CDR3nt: TGTGCCAGCAGTTCACCCCCAGGGGGTTTAACTGGGGCCAACGTCCTGACTTTC
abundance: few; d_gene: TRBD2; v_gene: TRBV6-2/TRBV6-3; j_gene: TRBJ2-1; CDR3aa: CASSYLRTSGGSFGNEQFF; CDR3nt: TGTGCCAGCAGTTACCTGAGGACTAGCGGGGGATCGTTCGGGAATGAGCAGTTCTTC
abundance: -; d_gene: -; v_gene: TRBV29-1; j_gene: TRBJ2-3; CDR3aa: CSVEDLRRGNTQYF; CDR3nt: TGCAGCGTTGAAGATCTAAGGAGGGGAAATACGCAGTATTTT
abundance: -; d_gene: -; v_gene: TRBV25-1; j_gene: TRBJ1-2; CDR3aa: CASLPDSNSNYGYTF; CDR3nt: TGTGCCAGCCTACCTGACAGCAATTCTAACTATGGCTACACCTTC
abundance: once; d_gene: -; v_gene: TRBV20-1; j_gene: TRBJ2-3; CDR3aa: CSARVTGTSTDTQYF; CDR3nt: TGCAGTGCTAGAGTTACAGGGACGAGCACAGATACGCAGTATTTT
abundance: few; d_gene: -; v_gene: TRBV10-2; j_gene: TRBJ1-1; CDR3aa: CASSDDLTTAEAFF; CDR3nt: TGCGCCAGCAGTGATGATTTGACGACCGCTGAAGCTTTCTTT
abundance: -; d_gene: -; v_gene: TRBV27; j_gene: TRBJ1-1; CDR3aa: CASSPPSRGTEAFF; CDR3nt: TGTGCCAGCAGCCCCCCTAGCCGTGGGACTGAAGCTTTCTTT
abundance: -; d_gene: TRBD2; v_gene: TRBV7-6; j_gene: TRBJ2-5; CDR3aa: CASSLALLAGGQETQYF; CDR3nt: TGTGCCAGCAGCTTAGCGCTCCTAGCGGGGGGGCAGGAGACCCAGTACTTC
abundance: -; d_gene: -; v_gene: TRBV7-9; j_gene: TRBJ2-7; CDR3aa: CASSLVGTDRGAYF; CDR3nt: TGTGCCAGCAGCTTAGTAGGGACGGACAGAGGCGCGTACTTC
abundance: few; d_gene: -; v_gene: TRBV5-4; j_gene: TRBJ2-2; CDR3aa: CASSFGSTGELFF; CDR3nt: TGTGCCAGCAGCTTCGGGAGCACCGGGGAGCTGTTTTTT
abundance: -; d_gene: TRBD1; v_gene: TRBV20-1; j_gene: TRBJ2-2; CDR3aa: CSARVGGRRLTNTGELFF; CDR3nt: TGCAGTGCTAGAGTAGGGGGCAGGCGATTGACGAACACCGGGGAGCTGTTTTTT
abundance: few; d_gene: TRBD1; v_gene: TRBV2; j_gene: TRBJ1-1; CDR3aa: CASSPGQGWDTEAFF; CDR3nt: TGTGCCAGCAGTCCGGGACAGGGGTGGGACACTGAAGCTTTCTTT
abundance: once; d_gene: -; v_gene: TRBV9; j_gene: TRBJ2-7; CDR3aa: CASSLAGSSAPEQYF; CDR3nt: TGTGCCAGCAGCCTCGCGGGGTCCTCAGCCCCCGAGCAGTACTTC
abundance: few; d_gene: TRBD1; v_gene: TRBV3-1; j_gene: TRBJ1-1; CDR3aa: CASSQDPFRTGDEAFF; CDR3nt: TGTGCCAGCAGCCAAGACCCGTTTCGGACAGGCGATGAAGCTTTCTTT
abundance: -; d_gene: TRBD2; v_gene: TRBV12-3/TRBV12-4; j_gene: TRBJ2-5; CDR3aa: CASSSIAGGQETQYF; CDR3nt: TGTGCCAGCAGTTCGATAGCGGGGGGCCAAGAGACCCAGTACTTC
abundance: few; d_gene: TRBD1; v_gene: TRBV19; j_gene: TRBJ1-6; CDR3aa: CASTGTGNSPLHF; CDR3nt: TGTGCCAGTACCGGGACAGGGAATTCACCCCTCCACTTT
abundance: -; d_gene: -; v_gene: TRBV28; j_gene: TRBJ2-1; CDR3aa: CASSPTSWTVNEQFF; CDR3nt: TGTGCCAGCAGTCCAACCTCCTGGACAGTCAATGAGCAGTTCTTC
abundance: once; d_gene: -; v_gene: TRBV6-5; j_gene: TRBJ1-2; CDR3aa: CASRGAVGGPANYGYTF; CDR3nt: TGTGCCAGCAGGGGCGCGGTGGGAGGACCTGCTAACTATGGCTACACCTTC
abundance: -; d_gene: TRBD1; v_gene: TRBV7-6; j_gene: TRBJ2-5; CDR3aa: CASSKDRGPGETQYF; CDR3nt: TGTGCCAGCAGCAAGGACAGGGGGCCTGGGGAGACCCAGTACTTC
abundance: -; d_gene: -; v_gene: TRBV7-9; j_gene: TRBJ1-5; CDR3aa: CASSSGPSPPQHF; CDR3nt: TGTGCCAGCAGCTCCGGACCCTCTCCCCCCCAGCATTTT
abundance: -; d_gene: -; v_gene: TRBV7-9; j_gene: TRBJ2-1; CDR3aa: CASSMTAGPYNEQFF; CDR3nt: TGTGCCAGCAGCATGACGGCCGGACCCTACAATGAGCAGTTCTTC
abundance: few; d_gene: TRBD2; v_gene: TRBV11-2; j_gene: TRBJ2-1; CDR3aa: CASSYESGGLYNEQFF; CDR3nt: TGTGCCAGCAGCTACGAAAGCGGGGGACTCTACAATGAGCAGTTCTTC
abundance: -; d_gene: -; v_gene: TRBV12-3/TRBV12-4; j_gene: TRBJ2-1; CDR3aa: CASSLAGGQGEQFF; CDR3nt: TGTGCCAGCAGTTTAGCGGGGGGGCAGGGTGAGCAGTTCTTC
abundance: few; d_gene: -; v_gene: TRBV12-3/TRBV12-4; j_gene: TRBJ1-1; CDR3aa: CASSFRPFGTEAFF; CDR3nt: TGTGCCAGCAGTTTTAGGCCCTTTGGCACTGAAGCTTTCTTT
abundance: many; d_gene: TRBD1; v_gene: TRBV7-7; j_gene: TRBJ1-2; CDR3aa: CASSLADRVAGYTF; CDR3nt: TGTGCCAGCAGCTTAGCCGACAGGGTAGCTGGCTACACCTTC
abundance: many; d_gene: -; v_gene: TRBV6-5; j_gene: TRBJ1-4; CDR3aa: CASSYLGEKLFF; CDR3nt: TGTGCCAGCAGTTACCTGGGGGAAAAACTGTTTTTT
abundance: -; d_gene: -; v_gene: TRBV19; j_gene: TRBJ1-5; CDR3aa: CASSIDLRVPNNQPQHF; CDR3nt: TGTGCCAGTAGTATAGATCTCCGGGTCCCCAACAATCAGCCCCAGCATTTT
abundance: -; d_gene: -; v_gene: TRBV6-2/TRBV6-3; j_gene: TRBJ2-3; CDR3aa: CASSYWAGDTQYF; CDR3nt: TGTGCCAGCAGTTACTGGGCAGGGGATACGCAGTATTTT
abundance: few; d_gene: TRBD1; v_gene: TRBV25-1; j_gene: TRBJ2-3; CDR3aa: CASSGQGKDTQYF; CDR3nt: TGTGCCAGCAGTGGACAGGGTAAAGATACGCAGTATTTT
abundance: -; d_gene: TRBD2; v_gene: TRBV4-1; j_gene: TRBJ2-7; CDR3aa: CASSRTSGSNYEQYF; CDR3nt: TGCGCCAGCAGTCGGACTAGCGGGTCCAACTACGAGCAGTACTTC
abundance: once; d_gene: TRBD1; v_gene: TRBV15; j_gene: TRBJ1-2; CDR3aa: CATSTRTGGIGYTF; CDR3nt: TGTGCCACCAGCACAAGAACAGGGGGAATAGGCTACACCTTC
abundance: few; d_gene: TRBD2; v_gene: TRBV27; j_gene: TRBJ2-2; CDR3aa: CASSAGTRYTGELFF; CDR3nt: TGTGCCAGCAGTGCCGGGACTAGATACACCGGGGAGCTGTTTTTT
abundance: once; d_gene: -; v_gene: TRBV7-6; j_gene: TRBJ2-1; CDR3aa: CASSFRDPSYNEQFF; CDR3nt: TGTGCCAGCAGCTTTAGGGACCCTTCCTACAATGAGCAGTTCTTC
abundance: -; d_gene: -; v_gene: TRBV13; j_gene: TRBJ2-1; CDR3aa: CASSLDRSLGGDSYNEQFF; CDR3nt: TGTGCCAGCAGCCTAGATCGCTCCTTGGGCGGGGACTCCTACAATGAGCAGTTCTTC
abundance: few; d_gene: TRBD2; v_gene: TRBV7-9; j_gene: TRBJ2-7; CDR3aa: CASIPLTSGGPRVREQYF; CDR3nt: TGTGCCAGCATCCCGCTAACTAGCGGGGGGCCCCGCGTCCGCGAGCAGTACTTC
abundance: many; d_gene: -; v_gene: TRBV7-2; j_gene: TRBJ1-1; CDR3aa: CASSFPGNYFSMNTEAFF; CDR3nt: TGTGCCAGCAGCTTTCCGGGAAATTATTTTTCGATGAACACTGAAGCTTTCTTT
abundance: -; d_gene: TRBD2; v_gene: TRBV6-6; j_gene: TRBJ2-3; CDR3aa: CASSGIAGDNTDTQYF; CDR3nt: TGTGCCAGCAGTGGAATAGCGGGGGATAACACAGATACGCAGTATTTT
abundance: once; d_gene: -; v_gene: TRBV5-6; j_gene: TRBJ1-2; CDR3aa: CASSLGWGDQTF; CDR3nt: TGTGCCAGCAGCTTGGGTTGGGGGGACCAGACCTTC
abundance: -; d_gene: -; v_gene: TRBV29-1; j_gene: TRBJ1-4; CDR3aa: CSVRQLGEKLFF; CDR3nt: TGCAGCGTCCGACAGTTGGGTGAAAAACTGTTTTTT
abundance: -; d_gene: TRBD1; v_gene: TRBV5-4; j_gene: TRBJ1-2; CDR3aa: CASSFAGGPDYGYTF; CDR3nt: TGTGCCAGCAGCTTCGCAGGGGGCCCGGACTATGGCTACACCTTC
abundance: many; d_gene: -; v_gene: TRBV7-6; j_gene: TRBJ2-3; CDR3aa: CASGDTDTQYF; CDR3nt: TGTGCCAGCGGCGACACAGATACGCAGTATTTT